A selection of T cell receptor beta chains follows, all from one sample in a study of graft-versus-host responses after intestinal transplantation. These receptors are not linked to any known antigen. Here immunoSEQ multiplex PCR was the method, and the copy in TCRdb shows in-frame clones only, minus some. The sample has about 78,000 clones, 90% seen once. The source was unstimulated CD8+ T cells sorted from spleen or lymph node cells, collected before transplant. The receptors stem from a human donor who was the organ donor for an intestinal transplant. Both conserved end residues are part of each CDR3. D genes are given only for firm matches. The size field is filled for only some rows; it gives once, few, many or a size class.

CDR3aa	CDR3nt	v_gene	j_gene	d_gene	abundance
CASSDGGATDTQYF	TGTGCCAGCAGCGACGGGGGGGCCACAGATACGCAGTATTTT	TRBV27	TRBJ2-3	TRBD2	-
CASTFRRGRNYGYTF	TGTGCCAGCACTTTTAGGAGGGGGCGTAACTATGGCTACACCTTC	TRBV6-6	TRBJ1-2	TRBD1	few
CASSSIPTSGGARTGELFF	TGTGCCAGCAGTTCCATCCCGACTAGCGGGGGGGCTCGGACCGGGGAGCTGTTTTTT	TRBV28	TRBJ2-2	TRBD2	-
CASSNQGWGTEAFF	TGTGCCAGCAGCAACCAGGGGTGGGGCACTGAAGCTTTCTTT	TRBV5-6	TRBJ1-1	-	-
CASSLVRGETQYF	TGTGCCAGCAGCTTGGTCAGGGGAGAGACCCAGTACTTC	TRBV7-9	TRBJ2-5	-	-
CASSRTIGQGMSEETQYF	TGTGCCAGCTCACGCACCATCGGACAGGGGATGAGCGAAGAGACCCAGTACTTC	TRBV18	TRBJ2-5	TRBD1	-
CATAVRDRAYLSTDTQYF	TGTGCCACGGCGGTTCGGGACAGGGCCTACCTTAGCACAGATACGCAGTATTTT	TRBV10-3	TRBJ2-3	TRBD1	few
CASSSHRQGMGETQYF	TGTGCCAGCAGTTCACACCGGCAGGGTATGGGAGAGACCCAGTACTTC	TRBV28	TRBJ2-5	-	-
CASSLDSYGYTF	TGTGCCAGCAGCTTGGACAGCTATGGCTACACCTTC	TRBV5-4	TRBJ1-2	-	-
CASSIGSGGNEQFF	TGTGCCAGTAGTATAGGATCGGGGGGCAATGAGCAGTTCTTC	TRBV19	TRBJ2-1	TRBD2	-
CASRPGTDNTEAFF	TGTGCCAGCAGACCCGGGACAGACAACACTGAAGCTTTCTTT	TRBV27	TRBJ1-1	TRBD1	-
CASYKTGGGQPQHF	TGTGCCAGCTATAAAACAGGGGGAGGTCAGCCCCAGCATTTT	TRBV14	TRBJ1-5	TRBD1	-
CASRTERDSYGYTF	TGTGCCAGCAGGACGGAACGGGACAGCTATGGCTACACCTTC	TRBV28	TRBJ1-2	TRBD1	-
CASRRRGRSSNQPQHF	TGTGCCAGCAGAAGGAGGGGCAGGAGTAGCAATCAGCCCCAGCATTTT	TRBV5-8	TRBJ1-5	-	-
CASSLGGGGDFTDTQYF	TGTGCCAGCAGCTTAGGTGGCGGGGGGGACTTCACAGATACGCAGTATTTT	TRBV11-2	TRBJ2-3	TRBD2	-
CASSYGTGGVKNIQYF	TGTGCCAGCAGCTACGGGACAGGGGGTGTCAAAAACATTCAGTACTTC	TRBV7-9	TRBJ2-4	TRBD1	-
CSVLPPDSQETQYF	TGCAGCGTCCTACCACCCGACAGCCAAGAGACCCAGTACTTC	TRBV29-1	TRBJ2-5	-	once
CASHDGTGVRPQHF	TGTGCCAGCCACGATGGGACAGGGGTTCGGCCCCAGCATTTT	TRBV28	TRBJ1-5	TRBD1	-
CASSLSAGGSTEAFF	TGTGCCAGCAGCTTAAGTGCGGGGGGAAGCACTGAAGCTTTCTTT	TRBV7-9	TRBJ1-1	-	once
CASSSLSGAFF	TGTGCCAGCAGCTCCCTTTCGGGAGCTTTCTTT	TRBV7-2	TRBJ1-1	-	few
CASRPGLAGGNNEQFF	TGTGCCAGCAGACCGGGACTAGCGGGGGGGAACAATGAGCAGTTCTTC	TRBV5-6	TRBJ2-1	TRBD2	-
CASSVASVGNEQFF	TGTGCCAGCAGCGTAGCCAGTGTCGGGAATGAGCAGTTCTTC	TRBV9	TRBJ2-1	-	-
CASSASLSGAKSPLHF	TGTGCCAGCAGCGCCTCATTGTCAGGGGCAAAATCACCCCTCCACTTT	TRBV9	TRBJ1-6	-	-
CASSEWGGRGEKLFF	TGTGCCAGCAGTGAATGGGGGGGAAGGGGTGAAAAACTGTTTTTT	TRBV2	TRBJ1-4	-	-
CASSLAGGANTGELFF	TGCGCCAGCAGCCTAGCGGGGGGCGCGAACACCGGGGAGCTGTTTTTT	TRBV10-1	TRBJ2-2	TRBD2	-
CASSPIGGAEGYTF	TGTGCCAGCAGCCCCATCGGAGGGGCGGAAGGCTACACCTTC	TRBV7-6	TRBJ1-2	-	-
CASSRVQGPRDTEAFF	TGTGCCAGTAGTAGGGTACAGGGGCCGCGGGACACTGAAGCTTTCTTT	TRBV19	TRBJ1-1	TRBD1	-
CASRPGQGQEKLFF	TGCGCCAGCAGGCCGGGACAGGGACAGGAAAAACTGTTTTTT	TRBV5-1	TRBJ1-4	TRBD1	-
CASSLVEEEQFF	TGTGCCAGCAGCTTAGTGGAGGAGGAGCAGTTCTTC	TRBV7-2	TRBJ2-1	-	-
CASSQDSETSGNTIYF	TGCGCCAGCAGCCAAGATTCGGAGACGTCGGGAAACACCATATATTTT	TRBV4-1	TRBJ1-3	-	-
CASSEAGFRVWSYGSEAFF	TGTGCCAGCAGTGAAGCGGGTTTTAGGGTATGGTCTTATGGGAGTGAAGCTTTCTTT	TRBV6-1	TRBJ1-1	-	once
CASSIPKAGKGGETQYF	TGTGCCAGTAGTATACCCAAAGCGGGAAAAGGGGGAGAGACCCAGTACTTC	TRBV19	TRBJ2-5	-	-
CASSGRLAAKGETQYF	TGTGCCAGCAGCGGGAGACTAGCGGCTAAAGGAGAGACCCAGTACTTC	TRBV7-6	TRBJ2-5	TRBD2	-
CASSVGRGSTDTQYF	TGTGCCAGCAGCGTAGGGCGGGGGAGCACAGATACGCAGTATTTT	TRBV7-6	TRBJ2-3	TRBD2	-
CASSPTSDTQYF	TGTGCCAGCAGCCCGACATCAGATACGCAGTATTTT	TRBV7-9	TRBJ2-3	-	-
CATGQGNEKLFF	TGTGCCACTGGACAGGGAAATGAAAAACTGTTTTTT	TRBV10-3	TRBJ1-4	TRBD1	-
CASSQENKEGQTQYF	TGTGCCAGCAGCCAAGAGAATAAGGAGGGGCAGACCCAGTACTTC	TRBV4-2	TRBJ2-5	-	-
CASSRDSNQPQHF	TGTGCCAGCAGCAGGGATAGCAATCAGCCCCAGCATTTT	TRBV28	TRBJ1-5	-	-
CASSYSVRGNEQFF	TGTGCCAGCAGTTACTCCGTGAGGGGGAATGAGCAGTTCTTC	TRBV6-5	TRBJ2-1	-	-
CASSLGGTGYTF	TGTGCCAGCAGTTTAGGGGGCACTGGCTACACCTTC	TRBV27	TRBJ1-2	-	-
CASSIPGLNTGELFF	TGCGCCAGCAGCATCCCAGGGCTAAACACCGGGGAGCTGTTTTTT	TRBV4-1	TRBJ2-2	-	once
CASSLWTGLESGELFF	TGTGCCAGCAGCTTATGGACAGGGTTGGAATCCGGGGAGCTGTTTTTT	TRBV11-3	TRBJ2-2	TRBD1	-
CASSQVFPGSYNEQFF	TGCGCCAGCAGCCAAGTCTTTCCGGGGTCCTACAATGAGCAGTTCTTC	TRBV4-1	TRBJ2-1	-	-
CASSPAGGSPLHF	TGCGCCAGCAGCCCGGCAGGGGGTTCACCCCTCCACTTT	TRBV4-3	TRBJ1-6	TRBD1	-
CATSSRRNTEAFF	TGTGCCACCAGCTCTAGGAGGAACACTGAAGCTTTCTTT	TRBV15	TRBJ1-1	-	-
CASSYSKAGYTGELFF	TGTGCCAGCAGTTACTCGAAGGCAGGATACACCGGGGAGCTGTTTTTT	TRBV6-5	TRBJ2-2	-	-
CASSWGTGVTDTQYF	TGTGCCAGCAGTTGGGGGACAGGGGTCACAGATACGCAGTATTTT	TRBV27	TRBJ2-3	TRBD1	once
CASSLVATGPGNTIYF	TGTGCCAGCAGTTTAGTCGCGACAGGTCCTGGAAACACCATATATTTT	TRBV28	TRBJ1-3	-	-
CASSQGLGNQPQHF	TGCGCCAGCAGCCAAGGGCTAGGCAATCAGCCCCAGCATTTT	TRBV4-1	TRBJ1-5	-	-
CASSRSGHTNYGYTF	TGTGCCAGTAGTAGGTCGGGACACACTAACTATGGCTACACCTTC	TRBV19	TRBJ1-2	-	once
CASSSGTFGSTDTQYF	TGTGCTAGCAGCTCCGGGACATTCGGAAGCACAGATACGCAGTATTTT	TRBV7-7	TRBJ2-3	-	-